This is a list of T cell receptor beta chains from one sample in a study of cytomegalovirus exposure and HLA in healthy donors. Clones were read by immunoSEQ multiplex PCR, and TCRdb kept only the in-frame ones, dropping some. Of 250,000 to 350,000 clones detected, approximately 90% appear once; the ten largest clones hold 3.5% to 4%. Input material: PBMCs. The source of these receptors is a man in his forties or fifties in good health and CMV-seropositive. Each CDR3 is given with its conserved first and last residue. A D gene is named only where the DNA matches it firmly. Clone size is given for some rows only: seen once, a few or many times, or a class if the clone is expanded.

d_gene: TRBD1
j_gene: TRBJ2-7
abundance: .
v_gene: TRBV5-8
CDR3aa: CASSRGQVTYEQYF
CDR3nt: TGTGCCAGCAGCCGGGGACAGGTTACCTACGAGCAGTACTTC

d_gene: .
j_gene: TRBJ2-7
abundance: .
v_gene: TRBV19
CDR3aa: CASSIGLGGPYEQYF
CDR3nt: TGTGCCAGTAGTATTGGACTCGGCGGTCCCTACGAGCAGTACTTC

d_gene: TRBD2
j_gene: TRBJ2-3
abundance: .
v_gene: TRBV7-3
CDR3aa: CASSYSGRGDTQYF
CDR3nt: TGTGCCAGCAGCTATAGCGGGAGGGGAGATACGCAGTATTTT

d_gene: .
j_gene: TRBJ2-5
abundance: .
v_gene: TRBV7-9
CDR3aa: CASSLAIGDQETQYF
CDR3nt: TGTGCCAGCAGCTTAGCGATCGGGGATCAAGAGACCCAGTACTTC

d_gene: TRBD2
j_gene: TRBJ2-1
abundance: .
v_gene: TRBV14
CDR3aa: CASSPYTLAGVYNEQFF
CDR3nt: TGTGCCAGCAGCCCATACACCCTAGCGGGAGTTTACAATGAGCAGTTCTTC

d_gene: TRBD1
j_gene: TRBJ2-1
abundance: few
v_gene: TRBV6-5
CDR3aa: CASSYGQGRYNEQFF
CDR3nt: TGTGCCAGCAGTTATGGACAGGGGAGATACAATGAGCAGTTCTTC

d_gene: TRBD1
j_gene: TRBJ1-3
abundance: few
v_gene: TRBV11-2
CDR3aa: CASSPITGARNTIYF
CDR3nt: TGTGCCAGCAGCCCGATTACAGGGGCGAGAAACACCATATATTTT

d_gene: TRBD2
j_gene: TRBJ2-5
abundance: .
v_gene: TRBV5-1
CDR3aa: CASSPLAGGGETQYF
CDR3nt: TGCGCCAGCAGCCCCCTAGCGGGAGGGGGGGAGACCCAGTACTTC

d_gene: .
j_gene: TRBJ2-6
abundance: once
v_gene: TRBV7-8
CDR3aa: CASSPRFSGANVLTF
CDR3nt: TGTGCCAGCAGCCCCCGTTTCTCTGGGGCCAACGTCCTGACTTTC

d_gene: TRBD1
j_gene: TRBJ2-7
abundance: .
v_gene: TRBV30
CDR3aa: CAWSTPDRGYEQYF
CDR3nt: TGTGCCTGGAGTACCCCGGACAGGGGCTACGAGCAGTACTTC

d_gene: TRBD2
j_gene: TRBJ2-2
abundance: .
v_gene: TRBV5-6
CDR3aa: CASSLMEREGTGELFF
CDR3nt: TGTGCCAGCAGCTTGATGGAGCGGGAGGGCACCGGGGAGCTGTTTTTT

d_gene: TRBD1
j_gene: TRBJ2-7
abundance: .
v_gene: TRBV2
CDR3aa: CASSGLDWTGGSYEQYF
CDR3nt: TGTGCCAGCAGTGGCTTAGATTGGACAGGGGGGAGCTACGAGCAGTACTTC

d_gene: .
j_gene: TRBJ2-1
abundance: few
v_gene: TRBV5-1
CDR3aa: CASSLGQGRYNEQFF
CDR3nt: TGCGCCAGCAGCTTGGGGCAGGGTCGGTACAATGAGCAGTTCTTC

d_gene: TRBD2
j_gene: TRBJ2-1
abundance: .
v_gene: TRBV9
CDR3aa: CASSVDLAGGNEQFF
CDR3nt: TGTGCCAGCAGCGTAGACCTAGCGGGTGGGAATGAGCAGTTCTTC

d_gene: TRBD2
j_gene: TRBJ2-7
abundance: .
v_gene: TRBV9
CDR3aa: CASSSGTRAYEQYF
CDR3nt: TGTGCCAGCAGCAGCGGGACTCGTGCCTACGAGCAGTACTTC

d_gene: .
j_gene: TRBJ2-1
abundance: .
v_gene: TRBV9
CDR3aa: CASGVGDQTREDEQFF
CDR3nt: TGTGCCAGCGGGGTAGGGGACCAAACGCGGGAAGATGAGCAGTTCTTC

d_gene: .
j_gene: TRBJ2-1
abundance: .
v_gene: TRBV6-5
CDR3aa: CASSKTDEQFF
CDR3nt: TGTGCCAGCAGTAAAACGGATGAGCAGTTCTTC

d_gene: TRBD1
j_gene: TRBJ2-7
abundance: .
v_gene: TRBV18
CDR3aa: CASSRTGVEEQYF
CDR3nt: TGTGCCAGCTCCCGGACAGGGGTTGAAGAGCAGTACTTC

d_gene: .
j_gene: TRBJ1-2
abundance: .
v_gene: TRBV6-5
CDR3aa: CASSYLTPQGNGYTF
CDR3nt: TGTGCCAGCAGTTACTTAACCCCGCAGGGGAATGGCTACACCTTC

d_gene: .
j_gene: TRBJ1-5
abundance: once
v_gene: TRBV28
CDR3aa: CASSSPGLGQPQHF
CDR3nt: TGTGCCAGCAGTTCGCCAGGGTTGGGTCAGCCCCAGCATTTT

d_gene: TRBD2
j_gene: TRBJ2-7
abundance: .
v_gene: TRBV13
CDR3aa: CASSSREGQNEQYF
CDR3nt: TGTGCCAGCAGCTCGCGGGAGGGCCAGAACGAGCAGTACTTC

d_gene: TRBD2
j_gene: TRBJ2-7
abundance: .
v_gene: TRBV5-1
CDR3aa: CASSYLTGGRDEQYF
CDR3nt: TGCGCCAGCAGCTACCTAACGGGGGGGCGCGACGAGCAGTACTTC

d_gene: .
j_gene: TRBJ2-5
abundance: few
v_gene: TRBV28
CDR3aa: CASSSSGATSETQYF
CDR3nt: TGTGCCAGCAGTAGTTCAGGGGCCACCTCAGAGACCCAGTACTTC

d_gene: TRBD2
j_gene: TRBJ2-2
abundance: .
v_gene: TRBV28
CDR3aa: CASSSGLAGVSGELFF
CDR3nt: TGTGCCAGCAGTTCGGGACTAGCGGGAGTATCCGGGGAGCTGTTTTTT

d_gene: TRBD1
j_gene: TRBJ2-7
abundance: .
v_gene: TRBV27
CDR3aa: CASSQRQGSLFWEQYF
CDR3nt: TGTGCCAGCAGTCAGAGACAGGGGTCCCTATTTTGGGAGCAGTACTTC

d_gene: .
j_gene: TRBJ2-2
abundance: .
v_gene: TRBV29-1
CDR3aa: CSVLRAENTGELFF
CDR3nt: TGCAGCGTCCTACGAGCGGAAAACACCGGGGAGCTGTTTTTT

d_gene: TRBD2
j_gene: TRBJ2-5
abundance: .
v_gene: TRBV11-2
CDR3aa: CASTRTSGRQTQYF
CDR3nt: TGTGCCAGCACCCGGACTAGCGGGAGGCAGACCCAGTACTTC

d_gene: TRBD1
j_gene: TRBJ1-4
abundance: .
v_gene: TRBV7-8
CDR3aa: CASSEDRGFLKLFF
CDR3nt: TGTGCCAGCAGCGAGGACAGGGGTTTTCTAAAACTGTTTTTT

d_gene: .
j_gene: TRBJ2-5
abundance: .
v_gene: TRBV7-9
CDR3aa: CASSGDIQETQYF
CDR3nt: TGTGCCAGCAGCGGGGACATACAAGAGACCCAGTACTTC

d_gene: TRBD1
j_gene: TRBJ2-1
abundance: few
v_gene: TRBV13
CDR3aa: CASSPSNRGYNEQFF
CDR3nt: TGTGCCAGCAGCCCGAGCAACAGGGGGTACAATGAGCAGTTCTTC

d_gene: TRBD2
j_gene: TRBJ2-1
abundance: .
v_gene: TRBV7-6
CDR3aa: CASSFEPGLADSSYNEQFF
CDR3nt: TGTGCCAGCAGCTTCGAACCGGGACTAGCGGACAGCTCCTACAATGAGCAGTTCTTC

d_gene: TRBD1
j_gene: TRBJ2-7
abundance: .
v_gene: TRBV6-6
CDR3aa: CASSYSGTDQGYEQYF
CDR3nt: TGTGCCAGCAGTTACTCAGGGACAGACCAGGGCTACGAGCAGTACTTC

d_gene: .
j_gene: TRBJ1-5
abundance: .
v_gene: TRBV5-1
CDR3aa: CASSLGHNSNQPQHF
CDR3nt: TGCGCCAGCAGCTTGGGGCATAATAGCAATCAGCCCCAGCATTTT

d_gene: .
j_gene: TRBJ2-1
abundance: .
v_gene: TRBV7-3
CDR3aa: CASSVAESSYNEQFF
CDR3nt: TGTGCCAGCAGCGTAGCGGAAAGCTCCTACAATGAGCAGTTCTTC

d_gene: TRBD1
j_gene: TRBJ2-7
abundance: few
v_gene: TRBV27
CDR3aa: CASGTAYEQYF
CDR3nt: TGTGCCAGCGGGACAGCCTACGAGCAGTACTTC

d_gene: .
j_gene: TRBJ2-7
abundance: .
v_gene: TRBV30
CDR3aa: CAWSVRRPPYEQYF
CDR3nt: TGTGCCTGGAGTGTACGCAGGCCACCCTACGAGCAGTACTTC

d_gene: .
j_gene: TRBJ2-2
abundance: .
v_gene: TRBV2
CDR3aa: CASNTGNRATGELFF
CDR3nt: TGTGCCAGTAACACGGGAAATCGGGCTACCGGGGAGCTGTTTTTT

d_gene: .
j_gene: TRBJ2-7
abundance: .
v_gene: TRBV6-5
CDR3aa: CASSSLRGYEPYEQYF
CDR3nt: TGTGCCAGCAGTTCCCTGAGGGGGTATGAGCCCTACGAGCAGTACTTC

d_gene: .
j_gene: TRBJ1-1
abundance: .
v_gene: TRBV2
CDR3aa: CASRAGQMNTEAFF
CDR3nt: TGTGCCAGCAGGGCAGGGCAAATGAACACTGAAGCTTTCTTT

d_gene: .
j_gene: TRBJ2-3
abundance: .
v_gene: TRBV5-1
CDR3aa: CASSLFLSARGTTQYF
CDR3nt: TGCGCCAGCAGCTTGTTTTTAAGCGCTCGGGGTACAACGCAGTATTTT

d_gene: TRBD1
j_gene: TRBJ2-5
abundance: .
v_gene: TRBV6-5
CDR3aa: CASSRGTGDGETQYF
CDR3nt: TGTGCCAGCAGTCGCGGGACAGGGGACGGGGAGACCCAGTACTTC

d_gene: .
j_gene: TRBJ2-7
abundance: .
v_gene: TRBV20-1
CDR3aa: CSARDSYEQYF
CDR3nt: TGCAGTGCTAGAGACAGCTACGAGCAGTACTTC

d_gene: .
j_gene: TRBJ2-3
abundance: .
v_gene: TRBV28
CDR3aa: CASSLRPGHRRTDTQYF
CDR3nt: TGTGCCAGCAGTTTGCGACCGGGACACCGACGCACAGATACGCAGTATTTT

d_gene: TRBD1
j_gene: TRBJ1-1
abundance: .
v_gene: TRBV29-1
CDR3aa: CSVGSQGLGTEAFF
CDR3nt: TGCAGCGTGGGATCACAGGGGTTGGGCACTGAAGCTTTCTTT

d_gene: TRBD1
j_gene: TRBJ2-7
abundance: .
v_gene: TRBV5-1
CDR3aa: CASSLVMDRDQGEQYF
CDR3nt: TGCGCCAGCAGCTTGGTTATGGACAGGGACCAGGGCGAGCAGTACTTC

d_gene: TRBD1
j_gene: TRBJ2-3
abundance: .
v_gene: TRBV5-4
CDR3aa: CASSFDRGTDTQYF
CDR3nt: TGTGCCAGCAGCTTCGACAGGGGCACAGATACGCAGTATTTT

d_gene: TRBD1
j_gene: TRBJ2-7
abundance: .
v_gene: TRBV18
CDR3aa: CASFTGGSYEQYF
CDR3nt: TGTGCCAGCTTCACAGGGGGTTCCTACGAGCAGTACTTC

d_gene: TRBD1
j_gene: TRBJ2-7
abundance: .
v_gene: TRBV27
CDR3aa: CASGRDSASYEQYF
CDR3nt: TGTGCCAGCGGCCGGGACAGCGCTTCCTACGAGCAGTACTTC

d_gene: TRBD1
j_gene: TRBJ2-5
abundance: .
v_gene: TRBV7-9
CDR3aa: CATGTGALNRETQYF
CDR3nt: TGTGCCACGGGGACAGGCGCCCTGAACAGGGAGACCCAGTACTTC

d_gene: .
j_gene: TRBJ2-7
abundance: .
v_gene: TRBV6-5
CDR3aa: CASRSTFSYEQYF
CDR3nt: TGTGCCAGCAGATCGACTTTCTCCTACGAGCAGTACTTC

d_gene: TRBD2
j_gene: TRBJ2-7
abundance: .
v_gene: TRBV10-3
CDR3aa: CAIKSREAHEQYF
CDR3nt: TGTGCCATCAAGTCACGGGAGGCCCACGAGCAGTACTTC

d_gene: .
j_gene: TRBJ1-3
abundance: .
v_gene: TRBV19
CDR3aa: CASRGGDTAGNTIYF
CDR3nt: TGTGCCAGTAGGGGGGGGGACACCGCCGGAAACACCATATATTTT

d_gene: TRBD2
j_gene: TRBJ2-1
abundance: .
v_gene: TRBV28
CDR3aa: CASSFPTSGGSSYNEQFF
CDR3nt: TGTGCCAGCAGTTTCCCCACTAGCGGGGGGAGCTCCTACAATGAGCAGTTCTTC

d_gene: .
j_gene: TRBJ1-6
abundance: .
v_gene: TRBV5-1
CDR3aa: CASSLAGQGSSPLHF
CDR3nt: TGCGCCAGCAGCTTGGCGGGGCAGGGGTCTTCACCCCTCCACTTT

d_gene: .
j_gene: TRBJ1-3
abundance: few
v_gene: TRBV25-1
CDR3aa: CASSEYVGQSSGNTIYF
CDR3nt: TGTGCCAGCAGTGAATATGTGGGGCAGAGCTCTGGAAACACCATATATTTT

d_gene: .
j_gene: TRBJ1-5
abundance: once
v_gene: TRBV28
CDR3aa: CASSVPVRGYSNQPQHF
CDR3nt: TGTGCCAGCAGTGTCCCCGTCCGCGGCTATAGCAATCAGCCCCAGCATTTT